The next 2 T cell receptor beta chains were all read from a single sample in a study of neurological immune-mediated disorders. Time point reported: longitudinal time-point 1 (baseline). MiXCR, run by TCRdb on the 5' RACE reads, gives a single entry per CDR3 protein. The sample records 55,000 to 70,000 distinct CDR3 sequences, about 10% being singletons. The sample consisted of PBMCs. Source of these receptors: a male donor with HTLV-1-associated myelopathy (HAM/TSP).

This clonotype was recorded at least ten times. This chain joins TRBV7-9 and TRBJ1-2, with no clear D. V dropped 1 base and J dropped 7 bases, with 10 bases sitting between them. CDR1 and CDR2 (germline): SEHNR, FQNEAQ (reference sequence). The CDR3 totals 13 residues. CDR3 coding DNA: TGTGCCAGCAGCTTAGAATTCGGGAGTGGCTACACCTTC. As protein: CASSLEFGSGYTF. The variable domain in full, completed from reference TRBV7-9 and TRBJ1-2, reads DTGVSQNPRHKITKRGQNVTFRCDPISEHNRLYWYRQTLGQGPEFLTYFQNEAQLEKSRLLSDRFSAERPKGSFSTLEIQRTEQGDSAMYLCASSLEFGSGYTFGSGTRLTVV.

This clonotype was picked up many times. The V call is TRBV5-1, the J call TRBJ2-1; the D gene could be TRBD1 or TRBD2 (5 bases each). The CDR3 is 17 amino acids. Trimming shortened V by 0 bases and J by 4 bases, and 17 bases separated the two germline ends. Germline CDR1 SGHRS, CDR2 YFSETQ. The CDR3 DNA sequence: TGCGCCAGCAGCTTGGTCGGCCCTCGGGGCGGGTACAATGAGCAGTTCTTC. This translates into CASSLVGPRGGYNEQFF.